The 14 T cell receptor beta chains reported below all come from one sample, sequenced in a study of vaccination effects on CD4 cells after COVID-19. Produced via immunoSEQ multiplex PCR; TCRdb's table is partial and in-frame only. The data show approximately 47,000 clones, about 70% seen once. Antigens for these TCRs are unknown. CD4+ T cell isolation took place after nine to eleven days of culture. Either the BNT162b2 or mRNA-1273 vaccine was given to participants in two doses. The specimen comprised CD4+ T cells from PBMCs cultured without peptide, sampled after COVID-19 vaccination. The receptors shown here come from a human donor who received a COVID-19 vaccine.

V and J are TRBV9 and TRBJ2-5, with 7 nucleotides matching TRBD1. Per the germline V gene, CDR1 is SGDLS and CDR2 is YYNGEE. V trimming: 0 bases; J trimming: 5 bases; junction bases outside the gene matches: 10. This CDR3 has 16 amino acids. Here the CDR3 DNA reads TGTGCCAGCAGCGTAGGGACAGGCCACCATTTGGAGACCCAGTACTTC. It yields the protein CASSVGTGHHLETQYF.

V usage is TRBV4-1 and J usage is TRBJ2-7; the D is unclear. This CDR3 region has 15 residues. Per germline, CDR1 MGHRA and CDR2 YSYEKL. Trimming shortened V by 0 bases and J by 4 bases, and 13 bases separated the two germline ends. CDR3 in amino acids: CASSQDETPAYEQYF. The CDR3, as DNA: TGCGCCAGCAGCCAAGATGAGACCCCGGCTTACGAGCAGTACTTC.

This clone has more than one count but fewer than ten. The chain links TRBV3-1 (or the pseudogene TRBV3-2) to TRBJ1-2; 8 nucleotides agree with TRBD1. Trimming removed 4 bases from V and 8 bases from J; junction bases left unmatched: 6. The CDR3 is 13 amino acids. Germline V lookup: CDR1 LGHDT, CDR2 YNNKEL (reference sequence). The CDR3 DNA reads TGTGCCAGCAGCCTGACAGGGGTCGGCGGCTACACCTTC. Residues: CASSLTGVGGYTF.

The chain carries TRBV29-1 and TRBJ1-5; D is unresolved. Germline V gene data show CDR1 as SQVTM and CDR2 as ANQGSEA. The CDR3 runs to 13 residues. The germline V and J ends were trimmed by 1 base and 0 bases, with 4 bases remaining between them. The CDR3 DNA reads TGCAGCGTTGAAGTCTATAGCAATCAGCCCCAGCATTTT. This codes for CSVEVYSNQPQHF.

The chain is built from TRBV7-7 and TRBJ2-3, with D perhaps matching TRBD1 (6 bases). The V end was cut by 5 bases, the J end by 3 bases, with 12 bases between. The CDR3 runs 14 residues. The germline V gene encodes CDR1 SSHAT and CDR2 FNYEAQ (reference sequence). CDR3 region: CASSLDRFTDTQYF. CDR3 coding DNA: TGTGCCAGCAGCCTGGACAGATTTACAGATACGCAGTATTTT.

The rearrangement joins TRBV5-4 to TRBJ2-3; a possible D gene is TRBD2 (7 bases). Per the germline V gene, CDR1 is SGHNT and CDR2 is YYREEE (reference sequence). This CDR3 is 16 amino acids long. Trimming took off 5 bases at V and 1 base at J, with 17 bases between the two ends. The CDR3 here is CASRLGGGAGTDTQYF. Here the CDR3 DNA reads TGTGCCAGCAGGCTAGGGGGGGGAGCTGGCACAGATACGCAGTATTTT. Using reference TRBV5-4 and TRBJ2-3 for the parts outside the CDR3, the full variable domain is ETGVTQSPTHLIKTRGQQVTLRCSSQSGHNTVSWYQQALGQGPQFIFQYYREEENGRGNFPPRFSGLQFPNYSSELNVNALELDDSALYLCASRLGGGAGTDTQYFGPGTRLTVL.

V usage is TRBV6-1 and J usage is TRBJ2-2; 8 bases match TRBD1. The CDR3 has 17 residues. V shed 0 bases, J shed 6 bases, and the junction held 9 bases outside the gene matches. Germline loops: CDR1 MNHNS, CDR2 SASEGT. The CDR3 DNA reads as TGTGCCAGCAGTGAAGCCTTAGGGACAGGCGTCGCCGGGGAGCTGTTTTTT. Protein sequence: CASSEALGTGVAGELFF.

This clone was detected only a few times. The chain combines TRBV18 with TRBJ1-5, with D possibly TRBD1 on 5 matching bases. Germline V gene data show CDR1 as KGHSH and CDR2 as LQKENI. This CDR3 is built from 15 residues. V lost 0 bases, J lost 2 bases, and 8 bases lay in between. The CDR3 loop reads CASSPPGLGNQPQHF. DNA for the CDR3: TGTGCCAGCTCACCACCGGGACTGGGCAATCAGCCCCAGCATTTT.

The CDR3: CASSEGPYEQYF. The CDR3 DNA reads as TGTGCCAGCAGTGAAGGCCCGTACGAGCAGTACTTC. The chain couples TRBV2 to TRBJ2-7; D ambiguous. Trimming stripped 1 base from V and 4 bases from J, with 5 bases between. CDR1 and CDR2 from the germline V gene are SNHLY and FYNNEI. The CDR3 length is 12 residues.

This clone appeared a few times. The CDR3 DNA reads as TGTGCCAGCAGCCGCGGGGGGGCCTACGAGCAGTACTTC. Residues: CASSRGGAYEQYF. The rearrangement links TRBV14 to TRBJ2-7; 9 nucleotides match TRBD2. Per germline, CDR1 SGHDN and CDR2 FVKESK. The J segment lost 2 bases and the V segment lost 4 bases, leaving 0 bases of the junction unmatched. The CDR3 extends over 13 amino acids.

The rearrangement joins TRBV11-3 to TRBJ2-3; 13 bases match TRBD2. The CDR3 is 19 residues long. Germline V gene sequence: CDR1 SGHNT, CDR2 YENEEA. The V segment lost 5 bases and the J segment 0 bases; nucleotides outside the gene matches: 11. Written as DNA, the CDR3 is TGTGCCAGCAGCAAGATGGGTCCGGGACTAGCGGGGAGCACAGATACGCAGTATTTT. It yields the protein CASSKMGPGLAGSTDTQYF.

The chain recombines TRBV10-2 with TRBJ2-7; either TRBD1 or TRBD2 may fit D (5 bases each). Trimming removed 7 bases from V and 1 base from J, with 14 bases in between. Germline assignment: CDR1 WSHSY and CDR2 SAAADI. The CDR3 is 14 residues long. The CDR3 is CASNRDVASYEQYF. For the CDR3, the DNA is TGCGCCAGCAATAGGGACGTTGCGTCCTACGAGCAGTACTTC.

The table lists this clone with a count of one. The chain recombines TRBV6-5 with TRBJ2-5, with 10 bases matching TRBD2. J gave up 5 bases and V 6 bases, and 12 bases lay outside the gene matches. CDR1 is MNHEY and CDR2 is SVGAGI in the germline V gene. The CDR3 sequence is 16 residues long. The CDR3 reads CASSYGLAGVVETQYF. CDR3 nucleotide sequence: TGTGCCAGCAGCTACGGGCTAGCGGGAGTGGTGGAGACCCAGTACTTC.

The CDR3 DNA is TGTGCCACCGGGAAGGCCGTAAACTATGGCTACACCTTC. This sequence encodes CATGKAVNYGYTF. The J gene is TRBJ1-2, the V gene TRBV6-5; the D is unclear. The CDR3 totals 13 residues. Looked up from germline, CDR1 is MNHEY and CDR2 is SVGAGI. V was trimmed by 10 bases and J by 2 bases, leaving 14 bases between them.